What follows are 18 T cell receptor beta chains derived from one specimen sequenced in a study of cytomegalovirus exposure and HLA in healthy donors. A multiplex PCR was run with 60 Vbeta primers and 13 Jbeta primers. Here immunoSEQ multiplex PCR was the method, and the copy in TCRdb shows in-frame clones only, minus some. The sample contains approximately 70,000 clones, 70% to 80% of which appear only once. The specimen was PBMCs. The receptor source for this set is a man aged 45-65 years in good health and CMV-seronegative.

V and J are TRBV2 and TRBJ1-1; a weak D match, TRBD1 (5 bases). CDR1 and CDR2 (germline): SNHLY, FYNNEI. Trimming left V 7 bases short and J 6 bases short, with 9 bases between. There are 11 residues in the CDR3. The CDR3 loop reads CASTSGSEAFF. The CDR3 DNA sequence: TGTGCCAGCACCTCAGGGTCTGAAGCTTTCTTT.

The chain has TRBV4-3 and TRBJ2-1; 11 positions match TRBD2. This CDR3 contains 15 residues. J gave up 2 bases and V 4 bases, and 1 base lay outside the gene matches. Germline assignment: CDR1 LGHNA and CDR2 YSLEER. CDR3 sequence (DNA): TGCGCCAGCAGCCGGGGACTAGCGGCCTACAATGAGCAGTTCTTC. Amino acid sequence: CASSRGLAAYNEQFF.

The chain joins TRBV15 to TRBJ2-2, with 7 nucleotides matching TRBD1. Unmatched junction bases numbered 8, after V lost 1 base and J lost 3 bases. This CDR3 spans 17 amino acids. In germline, CDR1 is LNHNV, CDR2 YYDKDF (reference sequence). CDR3 DNA: TGTGCCACCAGCAGAGGGACAGGTACCCTCTACACCGGGGAGCTGTTTTTT. Translation: CATSRGTGTLYTGELFF.

The J gene is TRBJ2-7, the V gene TRBV30; no clear D. V dropped 0 bases and J dropped 1 base, with 13 bases sitting between them. Germline CDR1 and CDR2: GTSNPN and SVGIG (reference sequence). This CDR3 region has 15 residues. The CDR3 sequence: CAWSVGGMSSYEQYF. The CDR3 coding sequence is TGTGCCTGGAGTGTAGGCGGAATGTCGTCCTACGAGCAGTACTTC.

The chain employs TRBV23-1 and TRBJ1-3, with 8 bases that match TRBD1. TRBV23-1 is filed as an ORF, its function uncertain. With 8 bases clipped from V and 1 base from J, the junction kept 10 bases outside the gene matches. This CDR3 is built from 16 residues. This CDR3 is CASGSGTGLSGNTIYF. The CDR3 DNA is TGCGCCAGCGGTTCCGGGACAGGACTATCTGGAAACACCATATATTTT.

This clone was found a few times. The chain joins TRBV5-4 to TRBJ1-2; maybe TRBD1 (5 bases). The CDR3 runs to 14 residues. Germline V gives CDR1 SGHNT, CDR2 YYREEE (reference sequence). Trimming stripped 3 bases from V and 4 bases from J, with 13 bases between. For the CDR3, the DNA is TGTGCCAGCAGCTCCGAGACAGTAATCTATGGCTACACCTTC. Its translation is CASSSETVIYGYTF.

The V gene is TRBV19, the J gene TRBJ1-4; 8 nucleotides agree with TRBD1. The V gene end was trimmed by 5 bases and the J gene end by 7 bases; junction bases not matched to a gene: 12. CDR3 length: 16 residues. CDR1 and CDR2 from the germline V gene are LNHDA and SQIVND (reference sequence). The CDR3, as DNA: TGTGCCAGTAGTTCGGAGAGGACAGGGAGAACTGAAAAACTGTTTTTT. Translation: CASSSERTGRTEKLFF.

The V gene is TRBV7-9, the J gene TRBJ1-4, with unresolved D. Trimming left V 0 bases short and J 9 bases short, with 8 bases between. Germline CDR1 reads SEHNR; CDR2 reads FQNEAQ (reference sequence). This CDR3 has 13 residues. CDR3 protein: CASSLAGGQKLFF. CDR3 DNA: TGTGCCAGCAGCTTAGCGGGAGGACAAAAACTGTTTTTT.

V is TRBV30 and J is TRBJ1-6; possible D gene TRBD1, 6 bases. The ends were cut back, 4 bases at V and 6 bases at J, with 13 bases in the middle. Germline values: CDR1 GTSNPN, CDR2 SVGIG (reference sequence). The CDR3 loop spans 14 amino acids. The CDR3 DNA is TGTGCCTGGACCAGGGGATTCGGTAATTCACCCCTCCACTTT. This gives the protein CAWTRGFGNSPLHF.

As concerns this clone: The same CDR3 also results from other DNA sequences found in this sample. The chain is built from TRBV29-1 and TRBJ1-1; D is possibly TRBD1 (6 bases). V dropped 5 bases and J dropped 0 bases, with 10 bases sitting between them. The germline V gene encodes CDR1 SQVTM and CDR2 ANQGSEA. This CDR3 contains 13 residues. CDR3 sequence (DNA): TGCAGCGTTTTACAGGGTATGAACACTGAAGCTTTCTTT. This gives the protein CSVLQGMNTEAFF.

This rearrangement joins TRBV21-1 to TRBJ1-4. TRBV21-1 is noted as a pseudogene. The CDR3 is 11 amino acids. The CDR3: CASSTLTGLFF. CDR3 bases: TGTGCCAGCAGCACCCTGACGGGGCTGTTTTTT.

The genes are TRBV19 and TRBJ1-1; 8 bases align to TRBD1. The CDR3 spans 14 residues. V lost 3 bases to trimming and J lost 6 bases; unmatched junction nucleotides: 6. The germline V gene has CDR1 LNHDA and CDR2 SQIVND (reference sequence). CDR3 sequence reads: CASSMPDRASEAFF. Written as DNA, the CDR3 is TGTGCCAGTAGTATGCCGGACAGGGCTTCTGAAGCTTTCTTT.

The rearrangement uses TRBV30 and TRBJ1-4, with TRBD1 identical over 7 bases. Unmatched junction bases numbered 16, after V lost 3 bases and J lost 0 bases. The V gene's germline CDR1 is GTSNPN and CDR2 SVGIG (reference sequence). This CDR3 has 19 residues. This CDR3 reads CAWSLIGQANTATNEKLFF. The CDR3 region has the DNA TGTGCCTGGAGCCTAATAGGACAGGCAAATACTGCAACTAATGAAAAACTGTTTTTT.

This chain connects TRBV6-5 to TRBJ1-2, with D uncertain. V was cut by 3 bases and J by 3 bases, with 8 bases left in between. Germline V gene lookup returns CDR1 MNHEY and CDR2 SVGAGI. The CDR3 length is 13 residues. DNA of the CDR3: TGTGCCAGCAGTTATCCGGGGTACTATGGCTACACCTTC. Encoded protein: CASSYPGYYGYTF.

This sequence joins TRBV4-3 and TRBJ2-3, with D unclear. V was shortened by 0 bases and J by 3 bases, with 19 bases between the two germline ends. The CDR3 covers 18 residues. Per the germline V gene, CDR1 is LGHNA and CDR2 is YSLEER. Here the CDR3 reads CASSQDHGDLARTDTQYF. The CDR3 coding sequence is TGCGCCAGCAGCCAAGACCACGGAGACTTAGCAAGGACAGATACGCAGTATTTT.

The chain joins TRBV7-8 to TRBJ2-1, with TRBD2 matching 15 bases. The CDR3 runs to 17 residues. Germline assignment: CDR1 SGHVS and CDR2 FQNEAQ. V shed 6 bases and J 2 bases; nucleotides not matched to a gene: 5. The CDR3 spells CASSRTSGRGTYNEQFF. CDR3 bases: TGTGCCAGCAGTCGGACTAGCGGGAGGGGGACCTACAATGAGCAGTTCTTC.

The chain recombines TRBV6-5 with TRBJ1-2; D gene ambiguous. The V and J ends lost 9 bases and 4 bases respectively, with 21 bases between them. Germline loops: CDR1 MNHEY, CDR2 SVGAGI. This CDR3 region has 15 residues. Here the CDR3 DNA reads TGTGCCAGTACACGAGGGAATCAAGGAATCTATGGCTACACCTTC. As protein: CASTRGNQGIYGYTF.

This clone was picked up one time. The chain combines TRBV30 with TRBJ1-2; D is perhaps TRBD1 (5 bases). The V gene's germline CDR1 is GTSNPN and CDR2 SVGIG (reference sequence). The CDR3 runs to 13 residues. V was trimmed by 7 bases and J by 5 bases, leaving 17 bases between them. CDR3 DNA: TGTGCCTCCGGACGTATTCGGGGGTATGGCTACACCTTC. Protein sequence: CASGRIRGYGYTF.